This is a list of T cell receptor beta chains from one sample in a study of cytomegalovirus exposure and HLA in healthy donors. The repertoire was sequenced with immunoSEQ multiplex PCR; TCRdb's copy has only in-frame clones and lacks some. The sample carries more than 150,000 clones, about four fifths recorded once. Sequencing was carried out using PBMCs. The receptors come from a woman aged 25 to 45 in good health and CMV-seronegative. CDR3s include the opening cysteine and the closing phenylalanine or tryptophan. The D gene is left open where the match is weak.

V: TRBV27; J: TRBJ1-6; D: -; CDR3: CASSLRAWGGASSPLHF
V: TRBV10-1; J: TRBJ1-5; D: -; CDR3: CASSETGNQPQHF
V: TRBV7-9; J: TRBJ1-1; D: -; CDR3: CASSLAGRVIEAFF
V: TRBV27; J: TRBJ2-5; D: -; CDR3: CASSLRRRETQYF
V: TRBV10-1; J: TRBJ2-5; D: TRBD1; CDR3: CASSRDRQETQYF
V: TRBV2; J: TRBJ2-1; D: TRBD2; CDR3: CASSEVAGLAGPSSYNEQFF
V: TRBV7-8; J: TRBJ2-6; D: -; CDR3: CASSFTRSSAESGANVLTF
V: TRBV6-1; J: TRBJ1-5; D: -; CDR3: CASSGGGGTNQPQHF
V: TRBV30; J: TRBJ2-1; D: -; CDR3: CAWSQLPGLEFF
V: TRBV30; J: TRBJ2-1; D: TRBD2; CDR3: CAWSAGGPNEQFF
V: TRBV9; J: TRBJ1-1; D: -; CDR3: CASSVDPSLLNTEAFF